These T cell receptor beta chains were read from a single sample in a study of T cell responses to AZD1222 COVID-19 vaccine. Repertoires were generated with immunoSEQ multiplex PCR, while TCRdb's copy carries only in-frame clones and drops some. The sample lists around 110,000 clones; 80% to 90% were seen once. The sequencing here drew on peripheral blood, taken on day 0 of MenACWY control vaccination. All receptors derive from an adult in good health. CDR3s include the opening cysteine and the closing phenylalanine or tryptophan. The D gene is left open where the match is weak. Size tells how often a clone was seen (once, few, many) or the class of an expanded clone, and some rows leave it out.

J gene | D gene | V gene | clone size | CDR3 DNA | CDR3 protein
TRBJ2-3 | TRBD2 | TRBV4-1 | . | TGCGCCAGCAGCCAAGATTTCCCCCTACTAGCGGGGGCCAACACAGATACGCAGTATTTT | CASSQDFPLLAGANTDTQYF
TRBJ2-5 | . | TRBV11-1 | . | TGTGCCAGCAGCCTCGAAGAGACCCAGTACTTC | CASSLEETQYF
TRBJ1-6 | TRBD1 | TRBV3-1/TRBV3-2 | once | TGTGCCAGCAGCCCCCTGAGGGGGACAGGGAACCCACCCCTCCACTTT | CASSPLRGTGNPPLHF
TRBJ2-3 | . | TRBV6-4 | . | TGTGCCAGCAGTGCTCAGTTCACAGATACGCAGTATTTT | CASSAQFTDTQYF
TRBJ2-5 | . | TRBV28 | . | TGTGCCAGCAGCTCTAGGGGGGACAGACAAGAGACCCAGTACTTC | CASSSRGDRQETQYF
TRBJ1-2 | TRBD1 | TRBV7-2 | . | TGTGCCAGCAGCACGGGGACAGGGCGTTATGGCTACACCTTC | CASSTGTGRYGYTF
TRBJ1-5 | . | TRBV7-2 | . | TGTGCCAGCAGCTTAGGTGTCTTCGGGGGTATGATGGGACCCCAGCATTTT | CASSLGVFGGMMGPQHF
TRBJ1-1 | TRBD1 | TRBV6-2/TRBV6-3 | . | TGTGCCAGCAGCCCCGAAGCGGACAGGTTGAACACTGAAGCTTTCTTT | CASSPEADRLNTEAFF
TRBJ2-7 | TRBD1 | TRBV2 | . | TGTGCCAGCAGTATGGGACAGCAACCCTACGAGCAGTACTTC | CASSMGQQPYEQYF
TRBJ1-2 | . | TRBV5-6 | . | TGTGCCAGCAGCTTACCCGGCCCGTATGGCTACACCTTC | CASSLPGPYGYTF
TRBJ2-5 | TRBD1 | TRBV5-4 | . | TGTGCCAGCAGCTTGGGGACAGGGAGTTTACAGGAGACCCAGTACTTC | CASSLGTGSLQETQYF
TRBJ1-3 | . | TRBV4-3 | . | TGCGCCAGCAGCCAAGATCAGGACGCCTGGAACACCATATATTTT | CASSQDQDAWNTIYF
TRBJ1-2 | . | TRBV9 | . | TGTGCCAGCAGCGTAGGAGTTAGGGATGCACATGGCTACACCTTC | CASSVGVRDAHGYTF
TRBJ1-1 | . | TRBV6-6 | . | TGTGCCAGCACCGACGGAAGAGGGGGAACGAACACTGAAGCTTTCTTT | CASTDGRGGTNTEAFF
TRBJ1-5 | . | TRBV2 | once | TGTGCCAGCAGGAGTGGGGGGAACAATCAGCCCCAGCATTTT | CASRSGGNNQPQHF
TRBJ2-5 | TRBD1 | TRBV9 | . | TGTGCCAGCAGCGTCAGGGACAGGGGGCGTGAGACCCAGTACTTC | CASSVRDRGRETQYF
TRBJ2-3 | TRBD1 | TRBV3-1/TRBV3-2 | . | TGTGCCAGCAGCCAAGCTGGGACAGGGGGAACCACAGATACGCAGTATTTT | CASSQAGTGGTTDTQYF
TRBJ1-1 | . | TRBV5-1 | few | TGCGCCAGCAGCTTGACCGGAAGGGGCCCTGAAGCTTTCTTT | CASSLTGRGPEAFF
TRBJ2-3 | TRBD2 | TRBV11-1 | . | TGTGCCAGCAGCTTAGCCTCTTATAGCGGGGGGGAGAAAGATACGCAGTATTTT | CASSLASYSGGEKDTQYF
TRBJ1-5 | . | TRBV6-5 | . | TGTGCCAGCAGAACGGGACGGAATAGCAATCAGCCCCAGCATTTT | CASRTGRNSNQPQHF
TRBJ2-1 | TRBD2 | TRBV7-8 | . | TGTGCCAGCAGCTTAGTAGGCCTAGCGGGGGGGAGCTCCTACAATGAGCAGTTCTTC | CASSLVGLAGGSSYNEQFF
TRBJ2-7 | . | TRBV5-1 | . | TGCGCCAGCAGCAAGGAGACGGTTAGCTCCTACGAGCAGTACTTC | CASSKETVSSYEQYF
TRBJ2-1 | TRBD2 | TRBV6-2/TRBV6-3 | . | TGTGCCAGCAGTTATGGGCTAGCGGGGAGAGGCTCCTACAATGAGCAGTTCTTC | CASSYGLAGRGSYNEQFF
TRBJ2-1 | . | TRBV5-1 | . | TGCGCCAGCAGCTTCGCCGGGGCCGAAGGGGATGAGCAGTTCTTC | CASSFAGAEGDEQFF
TRBJ1-1 | . | TRBV7-2 | . | TGTGCCAGCCGTGAAGGGCGGAACACTGAAGCTTTCTTT | CASREGRNTEAFF
TRBJ2-1 | TRBD2 | TRBV3-1/TRBV3-2 | . | TGTGCCAGCAGCAAAGCGACTAGCGGGGGGGTGTACAATGAGCAGTTCTTC | CASSKATSGGVYNEQFF
TRBJ2-3 | . | TRBV5-1 | . | TGCGCCAGCAGCCCCGACCGGGACCGTGGGGCAGATACGCAGTATTTT | CASSPDRDRGADTQYF